These 20 T cell receptor beta chains came from one sample sequenced in a study of T cell responses to AZD1222 COVID-19 vaccine. Clones were read by immunoSEQ multiplex PCR, and TCRdb kept only the in-frame ones, dropping some. The sample has just over 80,000 clones, 80% to 90% seen once; the top ten hold over 5.5%. Sequences were derived from peripheral blood, sampled on day 0 of AZD1222 vaccination. Receptor source: an adult in good health.

This chain joins TRBV5-4 and TRBJ2-2, with D uncertain. Germline CDR1 and CDR2: SGHNT and YYREEE (reference sequence). The CDR3 length is 13 residues. Deletions cut 0 bases from V and 7 bases from J, with 7 bases between. The CDR3 DNA is TGTGCCAGCAGCTTGGTGGTTGTCGGGGAGCTGTTTTTT. Protein sequence: CASSLVVVGELFF.

The rearrangement uses TRBV5-6 and TRBJ2-5, with 9 bases aligning to TRBD2. The CDR3 totals 18 residues. Germline V gene sequence: CDR1 SGHDT, CDR2 YYEEEE. V dropped 1 base and J dropped 0; count of bases not matched to a gene: 10. The CDR3 reads CASSLLSRGGRNQETQYF. CDR3 bases: TGTGCCAGCAGCTTGTTATCGCGGGGGGGCAGAAACCAAGAGACCCAGTACTTC.

This rearrangement joins TRBV19 to TRBJ1-4; TRBD1 agrees at 7 bases. CDR3 length equals 14 residues. J lost 7 bases, V lost 10 bases, and 12 bases had no gene match. CDR1 is LNHDA, CDR2 SQIVND, per germline (reference sequence). CDR3 nucleotides: TGTGCCACCGCGCAGGGGGGGGTGGGTGAAAAACTGTTTTTT. Translating gives CATAQGGVGEKLFF.

This rearrangement joins TRBV28 to TRBJ1-2, with TRBD1 identical over 9 bases. The length of the CDR3 is 17 residues. V was clipped by 8 bases and J by 5 bases; unmatched bases: 18. Germline V gives CDR1 MDHEN, CDR2 SYDVKM. The CDR3 bases are TGTGCCAGCGATTTGAAGCCCGGACAGGGGATGTCTTATGGCTACACCTTC. This codes for CASDLKPGQGMSYGYTF.

The V call is TRBV20-1, the J call TRBJ2-5; D might be TRBD2 (5 bases). Trimming removed 3 bases at V and 3 bases at J, with 8 bases between. Germline V gene data show CDR1 as DFQATT and CDR2 as SNEGSKA (reference sequence). The CDR3 sequence is 12 residues long. The CDR3 DNA is TGCAGTGCTAGTCCGGGGAAAGAGACCCAGTACTTC. It yields the protein CSASPGKETQYF.

CDR3 in DNA: TGTGCCAGTAGTATAGGCGGGGGTAGCAATCAGCCCCAGCATTTT. As protein: CASSIGGGSNQPQHF. The J gene is TRBJ1-5, the V gene TRBV19; the D gene is possibly TRBD1 (5 bases). The CDR3 is 15 residues long. V gave up 1 base and J gave up 0 bases, with 7 bases separating them. Germline values: CDR1 LNHDA, CDR2 SQIVND (reference sequence).

This chain connects TRBV24-1 to TRBJ2-2; 9 bases are a match to TRBD1. This CDR3 is built from 17 residues. The germline V gene encodes CDR1 KGHDR and CDR2 SFDVKD. The J segment lost 1 base and the V segment lost 1 base, leaving 3 bases of the junction unmatched. CDR3 bases: TGTGCCACCAGTGATTTTCAGGGACAGGGGAACACCGGGGAGCTGTTTTTT. Protein product: CATSDFQGQGNTGELFF.

V is TRBV6-5 and J is TRBJ2-7, with D unresolved. V lost 0 bases and J lost 5, with 17 bases in between. The V gene's germline CDR1 is MNHEY and CDR2 SVGAGI. This CDR3 is 16 amino acids long. CDR3 DNA sequence: TGTGCCAGCAGTTACTCGAATATGGCAGGAACCAACGAGCAGTACTTC. It encodes CASSYSNMAGTNEQYF.

V is TRBV2 and J is TRBJ1-5; the match to TRBD1 covers 11 bases. Germline CDR1 reads SNHLY; CDR2 reads FYNNEI. V trimming: 5 bases; J trimming: 9 bases; junction bases outside the gene matches: 9. The CDR3 loop spans 15 amino acids. The chain's CDR3 is CASSPGTGGPGPQHF. The CDR3 nucleotides read TGTGCCAGCAGTCCCGGGACAGGGGGGCCGGGGCCCCAGCATTTT.

This clone was counted only a few times. The CDR3 spells CASSPGRKNTEAFF. CDR3 bases: TGTGCCAGCAGCCCCGGTCGGAAGAACACTGAAGCTTTCTTT. The rearrangement links TRBV11-3 to TRBJ1-1, with D hard to call. Germline V gives CDR1 SGHNT, CDR2 YENEEA. This CDR3 contains 14 residues. Trimming left V 5 bases short and J 1 base short, with 11 bases between.

The J gene is TRBJ1-2, the V gene TRBV24-1; perhaps TRBD1 as D (6 bases). This CDR3 spans 14 amino acids. V lost 4 bases, J lost 5 bases, and 13 bases lay in between. Germline-derived CDR1 and CDR2 are KGHDR and SFDVKD. The chain's CDR3 is CATSDKRTDYGYTF. The CDR3 region has the DNA TGTGCCACCAGTGACAAACGGACAGATTATGGCTACACCTTC.

V is TRBV7-9 and J is TRBJ2-3; no definite D call. Germline V lookup: CDR1 SEHNR, CDR2 FQNEAQ (reference sequence). V was shortened by 1 base and J by 1 base, with 3 bases between the two germline ends. There are 13 residues in the CDR3. The CDR3 region has the DNA TGTGCCAGCAGCTTAGACGGCACAGATACGCAGTATTTT. The encoded protein is CASSLDGTDTQYF.

This chain connects TRBV4-3 to TRBJ2-1, with 9 bases matching TRBD2. After removal of 10 bases from V and 6 bases from J, the junction contained 13 bases not matched to a gene. The germline CDR1 and CDR2 sequences are LGHNA and YSLEER. The CDR3 has 15 amino acids. The CDR3 sequence is CATSGAGGPSNEQFF. The CDR3 region has the DNA TGCGCCACCTCCGGGGCGGGGGGGCCCTCCAATGAGCAGTTCTTC.

This clone appeared a single time. The genes are TRBV6-5 and TRBJ2-1; 9 positions match TRBD2. V dropped 0 bases and J dropped 7; count of bases not matched to a gene: 7. The V gene's germline CDR1 is MNHEY and CDR2 SVGAGI. This CDR3 is built from 16 residues. The CDR3 nucleotides are TGTGCCAGCAGTTACTCGCGGCTAGCGGGGCTAAATGAGCAGTTCTTC. It codes for CASSYSRLAGLNEQFF.

The chain carries TRBV7-2 and TRBJ2-7; D is ambiguous. Looked up from germline, CDR1 is SGHTA and CDR2 is FQGNSA. There are 14 residues in the CDR3. V shed 1 base and J shed 3 bases, with 10 bases lying between them. CDR3 in DNA: TGTGCCAGCAGCTTAGGCAACGCCGTCTACGAGCAGTACTTC. Protein sequence: CASSLGNAVYEQYF.

This chain links TRBV4-1 with TRBJ1-5; possible D gene TRBD1, 6 bases. Germline CDR1 is MGHRA and CDR2 is YSYEKL. The CDR3 contains 17 residues. Trimming took off 3 bases at V and 3 bases at J, with 18 bases between the two ends. The CDR3 here is CASSHNVGAAINQPQHF. As DNA, the CDR3 is TGCGCCAGCAGCCATAATGTGGGGGCAGCAATCAATCAGCCCCAGCATTTT.

The chain is built from TRBV9 and TRBJ2-1, with 11 bases lining up with TRBD2. The CDR3 is made up of 20 amino acids. The junction had 11 bases not matched to a gene; V was cut back by 0 bases and J by 0 bases. CDR1 and CDR2 (germline): SGDLS, YYNGEE. This chain's CDR3 is CASSVARKLAGESSYNEQFF. The CDR3 DNA reads TGTGCCAGCAGCGTAGCTCGGAAACTAGCGGGGGAGAGCTCCTACAATGAGCAGTTCTTC.

The genes are TRBV6-5 and TRBJ1-2; D is undetermined. Deletions cut 2 bases from V and 8 bases from J, with 9 bases between. Germline CDR1 and CDR2: MNHEY and SVGAGI. The CDR3 length is 12 residues. The CDR3 spells CASSYGGEGYTF. The CDR3 DNA follows: TGTGCCAGCAGTTACGGCGGGGAAGGCTACACCTTC.

The chain uses TRBV28 and TRBJ1-1, with D perhaps matching TRBD1 (6 bases). This CDR3 region has 15 residues. In germline, CDR1 is MDHEN, CDR2 SYDVKM. With 3 bases removed from V and 1 base from J, the gap between germline ends came to 12 bases. The CDR3 sequence is CASSLRGAANTEAFF. In DNA, the CDR3 is TGTGCCAGCAGTTTGCGGGGGGCTGCGAACACTGAAGCTTTCTTT.

V gene TRBV7-9 combines with J gene TRBJ1-4; TRBD1 is a possible D gene (5 bases). There are 14 residues in the CDR3. Trimming took 3 bases from V and 8 from J, leaving 13 bases between them. Germline V gene data show CDR1 as SEHNR and CDR2 as FQNEAQ (reference sequence). In nucleotides, the CDR3 is TGTGCCAGCAGCTTCCAGGGTGGATTGGAAAAACTGTTTTTT. This sequence encodes CASSFQGGLEKLFF.